Listed here are 23 T cell receptor beta chains from one sample, sequenced in a study of blood T cell repertoires in COVID-19. Libraries were prepared by immunoSEQ multiplex PCR; TCRdb keeps only in-frame clonotypes and omits some of them. The sample consists of roughly 100,000 clones, 80% to 95% of them appearing once. Sequencing was performed on peripheral blood. The receptors stem from a woman aged 45-65 years with COVID-19, enrolled during active disease.

V and J are TRBV28 and TRBJ1-2; D not resolved. The ends were cut back, 1 base at V and 7 bases at J, with 7 bases in the middle. Germline loops: CDR1 MDHEN, CDR2 SYDVKM. The CDR3 contains 12 residues. The CDR3 loop reads CASSLSGRGYTF. The DNA of the CDR3 is TGTGCCAGCAGTTTATCCGGTCGTGGCTACACCTTC.

The chain has TRBV13 and TRBJ2-1, with 9 bases aligning to TRBD1. The CDR3 is 15 amino acids. With V trimmed by 7 bases and J by 4 bases, 8 bases remained unmatched. Germline V gene data show CDR1 as PRHDT and CDR2 as FYEKMQ (reference sequence). The CDR3: CASTGQGFGYNEQFF. The DNA of the CDR3 is TGTGCCAGCACCGGACAGGGGTTTGGGTACAATGAGCAGTTCTTC.

The CDR3 sequence is CASKQTGYQPQHF. CDR3 coding DNA: TGTGCCAGTAAGCAAACAGGATATCAGCCCCAGCATTTT. The rearrangement joins TRBV19 to TRBJ1-5, with D possibly being TRBD1 (5 bases). This CDR3 comprises 13 residues. The germline CDR1 and CDR2 sequences are LNHDA and SQIVND (reference sequence). Trimming removed 7 bases from V and 5 bases from J, with 12 bases in between. The whole variable domain, remainder taken from reference TRBV19 and TRBJ1-5, is DGGITQSPKYLFRKEGQNVTLSCEQNLNHDAMYWYRQDPGQGLRLIYYSQIVNDFQKGDIAEGYSVSREKKESFPLTVTSAQKNPTAFYLCASKQTGYQPQHFGDGTRLSIL.

This clone was observed once. This chain connects TRBV5-1 to TRBJ1-2; 7 positions match TRBD1. Germline V lookup: CDR1 SGHRS, CDR2 YFSETQ. This CDR3 comprises 15 residues. The V segment lost 6 bases and the J segment 2 bases; nucleotides outside the gene matches: 10. This CDR3 is CASKEGASDNYGYTF. The CDR3 DNA follows: TGCGCCAGCAAGGAGGGGGCATCCGACAACTATGGCTACACCTTC.

The V call is TRBV5-1, the J call TRBJ1-3, with 8 bases that match TRBD1. V lost 0 bases and J lost 7; bases outside the gene matches: 6. The CDR3 runs 15 residues. The V gene's germline CDR1 is SGHRS and CDR2 YFSETQ. The CDR3 loop reads CASSLEDRAHNTIYF. CDR3 nucleotides: TGCGCCAGCAGCTTGGAGGACAGGGCCCACAACACCATATATTTT.

The chain is built from TRBV19 and TRBJ1-1, with a weak D call TRBD1 (5 bases). The CDR3 is 13 amino acids. V shed 2 bases and J shed 8 bases, with 12 bases lying between them. CDR1 and CDR2 (germline): LNHDA, SQIVND (reference sequence). The CDR3 sequence is CASSIREGSEAFF. The CDR3 DNA reads TGTGCCAGTAGTATACGGGAGGGGTCGGAAGCTTTCTTT. Complete variable domain (other parts from reference TRBV19 and TRBJ1-1): DGGITQSPKYLFRKEGQNVTLSCEQNLNHDAMYWYRQDPGQGLRLIYYSQIVNDFQKGDIAEGYSVSREKKESFPLTVTSAQKNPTAFYLCASSIREGSEAFFGQGTRLTVV.

The V gene is TRBV10-3, the J gene TRBJ2-2; TRBD1 agrees at 9 bases. The V gene end was trimmed by 8 bases and the J gene end by 7 bases; junction bases not matched to a gene: 8. The germline V gene encodes CDR1 ENHRY and CDR2 SYGVKD. This CDR3 has 14 residues. The CDR3 DNA follows: TGTGCCATCCAAACACAGGGGGCGGTCGGGGAGCTGTTTTTT. Residues: CAIQTQGAVGELFF.

The chain combines TRBV15 with TRBJ1-4; D unclear. V lost 9 bases to trimming and J lost 2 bases, with 7 bases between them. The CDR3 sequence is 12 residues long. The germline gives CDR1 LNHNV, CDR2 YYDKDF (reference sequence). The CDR3 region is CATRETNEKLFF. Written as DNA, the CDR3 is TGTGCCACTCGGGAGACTAATGAAAAACTGTTTTTT.

The chain carries TRBV6-6 and TRBJ1-1; 9 positions match TRBD1. CDR3 size: 14 residues. The trim removed 5 bases at V and 4 bases at J, leaving 5 bases unmatched. The germline gives CDR1 MNHNY, CDR2 SVGAGI (reference sequence). CDR3 residues: CASSKTGGGTEAFF. CDR3 coding DNA: TGTGCCAGCAGTAAGACAGGGGGAGGCACTGAAGCTTTCTTT.

The rearrangement uses TRBV10-3 and TRBJ2-7, with 8 positions matching TRBD1. The germline gives CDR1 ENHRY, CDR2 SYGVKD. This CDR3 has 18 residues. The V gene end was trimmed by 6 bases and the J gene end by 3 bases; junction bases not matched to a gene: 19. The CDR3 is CAISYRQSGRQGYYEQYF. The CDR3 nucleotides are TGTGCCATCAGCTACCGGCAGTCGGGTCGACAGGGGTACTACGAGCAGTACTTC.

The rearrangement links TRBV10-3 to TRBJ1-5; a possible D gene is TRBD1 (5 bases). V was cut by 4 bases and J by 2 bases, with 15 bases left in between. The germline gives CDR1 ENHRY, CDR2 SYGVKD. There are 16 residues in the CDR3. The CDR3, as DNA: TGTGCCATCAGTGCCACCGAGCAAGGGGGCAATCAGCCCCAGCATTTT. Its translation: CAISATEQGGNQPQHF.

The chain carries TRBV30 and TRBJ1-1; tentative D call: TRBD1 (5 bases). V lost 5 bases and J 1 base, leaving 14 bases between the germline ends. This CDR3 spans 14 amino acids. Per the germline V gene, CDR1 is GTSNPN and CDR2 is SVGIG (reference sequence). CDR3 loop: CAWQEDDRNTEAFF. CDR3 nucleotide sequence: TGTGCCTGGCAAGAAGATGACAGGAACACTGAAGCTTTCTTT.

This chain joins TRBV5-1 and TRBJ2-3, with 8 bases lining up with TRBD2. With 4 bases clipped from V and 2 bases from J, the junction kept 9 bases outside the gene matches. Germline-derived CDR1 and CDR2 are SGHRS and YFSETQ. The CDR3 covers 16 residues. The CDR3 sequence: CASSPSSGGITDTQYF. As DNA, the CDR3 is TGCGCCAGCAGCCCGTCCAGCGGGGGTATCACAGATACGCAGTATTTT. Combining the CDR3 with reference TRBV5-1 and TRBJ2-3 gives the whole variable domain KAGVTQTPRYLIKTRGQQVTLSCSPISGHRSVSWYQQTPGQGLQFLFEYFSETQRNKGNFPGRFSGRQFSNSRSEMNVSTLELGDSALYLCASSPSSGGITDTQYFGPGTRLTVL.

The chain carries TRBV7-2 and TRBJ2-1, with a possible D match to TRBD2 (6 bases). The CDR3 loop spans 15 amino acids. CDR1 SGHTA and CDR2 FQGNSA come from the germline V gene. Trimming left V 3 bases short and J 5 bases short, with 14 bases between. The CDR3 sequence is CASSFVGRRDNEQFF. CDR3 sequence (DNA): TGTGCCAGCAGCTTCGTGGGGCGGAGGGACAATGAGCAGTTCTTC.

This clone was found a few times. The chain joins TRBV19 to TRBJ1-4; D is unclear. The ends were cut back, 8 bases at V and 0 bases at J, with 13 bases in the middle. This CDR3 is 15 amino acids long. Per the germline V gene, CDR1 is LNHDA and CDR2 is SQIVND (reference sequence). CDR3 in DNA: TGTGCCAGTGTTGGGAGGCTTTCAACTAATGAAAAACTGTTTTTT. Translation gives CASVGRLSTNEKLFF.

This clone was observed a few times. The rearrangement uses TRBV2 and TRBJ1-2; 7 bases map to TRBD1. The CDR3 is 15 residues long. Germline CDR1 is SNHLY and CDR2 is FYNNEI. V was clipped by 6 bases and J by 0 bases; unmatched bases: 7. CDR3: CASSRTGAANYGYTF. Written as DNA, the CDR3 is TGTGCCAGCAGCCGTACAGGGGCCGCTAACTATGGCTACACCTTC.

This sequence joins TRBV11-3 and TRBJ1-3, with D unresolved. Between the trimmed V and J ends, which lost 0 bases and 1 base, there was a span of 10 bases. There are 16 residues in the CDR3. The germline CDR1 and CDR2 sequences are SGHNT and YENEEA. The CDR3 spells CASSLDRPNSGNTIYF. CDR3 nucleotides: TGTGCCAGCAGCTTAGACAGGCCTAATTCTGGAAACACCATATATTTT.

The J gene is TRBJ1-1, the V gene TRBV19; D perhaps matches TRBD1 (6 bases). The ends were cut back, 11 bases at V and 0 bases at J, with 31 bases in the middle. The germline V gene has CDR1 LNHDA and CDR2 SQIVND (reference sequence). There are 19 residues in the CDR3. The CDR3 loop is CAPKTGLYRTGPMNTEAFF. CDR3 nucleotides: TGTGCCCCAAAGACAGGCCTCTATCGCACAGGGCCGATGAACACTGAAGCTTTCTTT.

The chain combines TRBV4-1 with TRBJ2-3; 11 bases agree with TRBD2. This CDR3 is 19 amino acids long. The J segment lost 9 bases and the V segment lost 3 bases, leaving 20 bases of the junction unmatched. Germline CDR1 is MGHRA and CDR2 is YSYEKL. CDR3: CASSHGGKTSGGPGNTQYF. The CDR3 DNA follows: TGCGCCAGCAGCCACGGGGGGAAAACTAGCGGGGGCCCCGGGAACACGCAGTATTTT.

This chain connects TRBV7-9 to TRBJ1-6; 10 positions match TRBD1. V was pared by 3 bases and J by 9 bases, with 11 bases of the junction left unmatched. Germline V gene data show CDR1 as SEHNR and CDR2 as FQNEAQ (reference sequence). This CDR3 spans 17 amino acids. The DNA of the CDR3 is TGTGCCAGCAGCTTGGGGACAGGGGTAGTAGATGGTTCACCCCTCCACTTT. It yields the protein CASSLGTGVVDGSPLHF.

The chain uses TRBV3-1 (or the pseudogene TRBV3-2) and TRBJ2-3; no clear D gene. The CDR3 runs 18 residues. Between the trimmed V and J ends, which lost 3 bases and 8 bases, there was a span of 27 bases. Per germline, CDR1 LGHDT and CDR2 YNNKEL (reference sequence). The DNA of the CDR3 is TGTGCCAGCAGCCACCTCGGGTTTTTAGAGATGGTTGGTGGTACGCAGTATTTT. This encodes CASSHLGFLEMVGGTQYF.

The chain combines TRBV28 with TRBJ1-2; D gene unclear. CDR3 length: 15 amino acids. The ends were cut back, 7 bases at V and 1 base at J, with 16 bases in the middle. From germline, CDR1 is MDHEN and CDR2 SYDVKM. CDR3 sequence reads: CASIGGGVVNYGYTF. DNA for the CDR3: TGTGCCAGCATCGGTGGAGGAGTTGTTAACTATGGCTACACCTTC.

V gene TRBV18 combines with J gene TRBJ1-1; D not certain. Germline V lookup: CDR1 KGHSH, CDR2 LQKENI. V was pared by 0 bases and J by 7 bases, with 9 bases between. The CDR3 contains 13 residues. CDR3 DNA sequence: TGTGCCAGCTCACCACCGGGCAGCATTGAAGCTTTCTTT. This gives the protein CASSPPGSIEAFF.